This TCR beta chain was recorded in a study of CD8 T cells in ankylosing spondylitis. Study-wide points: Matched ankylosing spondylitis synovial fluid reportedly showed significant enrichment of disease-linked clones. In synovial fluid and blood from reactive arthritis, some motif variants were previously reported. One TCR beta motif, made up of under ten highly homologous variants, appeared characteristic of ankylosing spondylitis blood. Researchers report that disease-linked clones proved CD8+ and relatively rare in peripheral blood.

The CDR3 extends over 15 amino acids. Germline CDR1 SQVTM, CDR2 ANQGSEA. Trimming took 4 bases from V and 1 from J; bases not matched to a gene: 5. This clonotype showed up many times. No antigen is known for it. MiXCR was run by TCRdb on the 5' RACE reads, yielding one entry per CDR3 protein. The top ten clones hold approximately 0.51% of a sample with around 890,000 distinct CDR3 sequences, approximately 12% of them seen once. This TCR was sampled from a male donor with ankylosing spondylitis. Sequencing was performed on blood, either unsorted or a sorted T cell fraction (not recorded which). V gene TRBV29-1 combines with J gene TRBJ1-4, with TRBD1 matching over 8 bases. The CDR3 DNA follows: TGCAGCGTTGGTCAGGGGGCTGGAACTAATGAAAAACTGTTTTTT. This sequence encodes CSVGQGAGTNEKLFF. Variable domain in full (rest from reference TRBV29-1 and TRBJ1-4): SAVISQKPSRDICQRGTSLTIQCQVDSQVTMMFWYRQQPGQSLTLIATANQGSEATYESGFVIDKFPISRPNLTFSTLTVSNMSPEDSSIYLCSVGQGAGTNEKLFFGSGTQLSVL.